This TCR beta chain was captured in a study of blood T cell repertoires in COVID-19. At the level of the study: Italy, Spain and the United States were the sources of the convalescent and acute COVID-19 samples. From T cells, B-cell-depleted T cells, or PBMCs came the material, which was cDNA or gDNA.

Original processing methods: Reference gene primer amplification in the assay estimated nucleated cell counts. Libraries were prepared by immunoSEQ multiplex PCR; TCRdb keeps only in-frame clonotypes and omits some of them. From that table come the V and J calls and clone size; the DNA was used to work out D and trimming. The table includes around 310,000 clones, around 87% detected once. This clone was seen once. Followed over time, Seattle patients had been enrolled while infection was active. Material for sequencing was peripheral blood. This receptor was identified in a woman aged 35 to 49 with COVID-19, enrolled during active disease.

The CDR3: CASSQDPGGTGELFF. The DNA for the CDR3 is TGCGCCAGCAGCCAAGACCCCGGCGGCACCGGGGAGCTGTTTTTT. The J gene is TRBJ2-2, the V gene TRBV4-3; the D is unclear. Trimming cost V 0 bases and J 4 bases, with 9 bases left between them. CDR3 size: 15 residues. Germline V gene data show CDR1 as LGHNA and CDR2 as YSLEER.